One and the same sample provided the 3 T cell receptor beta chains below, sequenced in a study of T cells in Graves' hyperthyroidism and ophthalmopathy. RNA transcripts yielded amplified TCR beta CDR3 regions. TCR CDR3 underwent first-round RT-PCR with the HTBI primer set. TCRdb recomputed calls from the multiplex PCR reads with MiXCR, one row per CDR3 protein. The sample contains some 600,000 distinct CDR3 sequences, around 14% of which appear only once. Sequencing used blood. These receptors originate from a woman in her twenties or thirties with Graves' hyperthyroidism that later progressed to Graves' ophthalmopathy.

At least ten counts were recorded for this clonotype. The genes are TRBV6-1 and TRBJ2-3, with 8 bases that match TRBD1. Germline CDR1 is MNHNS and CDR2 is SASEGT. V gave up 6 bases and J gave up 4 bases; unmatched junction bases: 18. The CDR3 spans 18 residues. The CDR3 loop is CASSPNPLDRATADTQYF. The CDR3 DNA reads TGTGCCAGCAGCCCTAACCCCCTGGACAGGGCCACCGCAGATACGCAGTATTTT.

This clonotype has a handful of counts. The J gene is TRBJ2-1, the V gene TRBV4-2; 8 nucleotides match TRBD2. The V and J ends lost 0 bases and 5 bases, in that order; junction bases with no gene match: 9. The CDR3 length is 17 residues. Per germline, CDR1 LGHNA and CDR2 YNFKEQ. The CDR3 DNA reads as TGTGCCAGCAGCCAAGATCCAGCGGGAGTCGATAACAATGAGCAGTTCTTC. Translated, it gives CASSQDPAGVDNNEQFF.

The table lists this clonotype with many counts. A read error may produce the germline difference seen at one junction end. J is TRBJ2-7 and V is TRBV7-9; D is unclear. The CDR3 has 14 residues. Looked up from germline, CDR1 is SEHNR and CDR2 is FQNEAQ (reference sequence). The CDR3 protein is CASSLARRSYEQYF. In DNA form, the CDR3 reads TGTGCCAGCAGTTTAGCCCGGAGATCCTACGAGCAGTACTTC.